The source of this T cell receptor (beta chain) is a study of T cell changes during pregnancy in multiple sclerosis (dated by TCRdb to about 2019). As for the study more broadly: The study examined how the T cell repertoire changed over the course of pregnancy in women with multiple sclerosis.

Its CDR3 holds 19 amino acids, cysteine through phenylalanine. Only the CDR3 part of the read is kept: 57 bases, read in frame from the first base. For this chain, trimming is 0 bases at the V end and 0 bases at the J end, and the number of junction bases without a gene match is 14. The CDR1 and CDR2 encoded by the germline V gene are SGHDT and YYEEEE. This clone was found once. Its antigen is unknown. The input lacks base qualities; no much larger clone sits a single base away. Receptor libraries were prepared by the immunoSEQ multiplex PCR assay. In TCRdb, the immuneACCESS table is reduced to in-frame sequences with V and J assigned. These tables do not hold every clone; where another copy was compared, an unresolved V gene accounts for under half, and the others remain unexplained. Counted in this sample were tens of thousands of clones; approximately 90% of them appeared once. Clones ranked in the top ten supply about 0.36% of the sample.

The receptor comes from a female donor with multiple sclerosis, enrolled in a pregnancy study. The sample here was CD4+ T cells from peripheral blood mononuclear cells, taken before pregnancy. The chain employs TRBV5-6 and TRBJ1-2; a stretch of 7 junction bases matches TRBD1. The CDR3 loop reads CASSLGVRGNPGANYGYTF. In nucleotide form, the sequence is TGTGCCAGCAGCTTGGGAGTCAGGGGGAACCCCGGGGCTAACTATGGCTACACCTTC.